Here is one TCR beta chain with its context. Its cognate antigen has yet to be identified. No qualities accompany the bases; no much larger clone lies one base away. The data belong to a study of T cell changes during pregnancy in multiple sclerosis (dated by TCRdb to the late 2010s). As for the study more broadly: Changes in the T cell repertoire over the course of pregnancy were examined in this study in women with multiple sclerosis.

After removal of 7 bases from V and 0 bases from J, the junction retains 9 bases not matched to a gene. There are 17 amino acids in the CDR3, from cysteine to phenylalanine inclusive. Only CDR3 DNA is held: 51 bases, read in frame from base 1. The CDR1 and CDR2 encoded by the germline V gene are MRHNA and SNTAGT. Library generation was performed with the immunoSEQ multiplex PCR assay. This immuneACCESS table, as held by TCRdb, lists in-frame sequences with V and J called but not all clones. Of the missing ones, under half trace to an unresolved V gene in checked studies; the others have no known cause. Counted in this sample were roughly 40,000 clones; around 90% of them appeared once. More than 0.7% of the sample goes to the ten largest clones.

The chain is encoded by TRBV6-4 joined to TRBJ2-3; the central 11 bases match TRBD2. The source material was CD4+ T cells from peripheral blood mononuclear cells, sampled after pregnancy. This clonotype was sampled from a female donor with multiple sclerosis, enrolled in a pregnancy study. The CDR3 in this case is CASILLSGGVSTDTQYF. The nucleotides are TGTGCCAGCATACTACTTAGCGGGGGGGTGAGCACAGATACGCAGTATTTT.